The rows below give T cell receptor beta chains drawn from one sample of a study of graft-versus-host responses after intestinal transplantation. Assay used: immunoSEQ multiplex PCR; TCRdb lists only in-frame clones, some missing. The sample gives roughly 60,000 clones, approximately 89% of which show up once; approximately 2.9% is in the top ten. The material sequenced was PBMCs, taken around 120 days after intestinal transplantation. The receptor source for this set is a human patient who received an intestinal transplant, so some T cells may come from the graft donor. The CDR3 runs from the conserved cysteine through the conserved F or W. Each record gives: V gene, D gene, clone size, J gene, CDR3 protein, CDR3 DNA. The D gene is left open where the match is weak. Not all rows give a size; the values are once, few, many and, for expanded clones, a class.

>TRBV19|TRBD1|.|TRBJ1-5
CASSIGQGATGNQPRHF
TGTGCCAGTAGTATAGGACAGGGGGCGACGGGCAATCAGCCCCGGCATTTT
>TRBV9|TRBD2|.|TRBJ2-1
CASSVALADNEQFF
TGTGCCAGCAGCGTAGCACTAGCGGACAATGAGCAGTTCTTC
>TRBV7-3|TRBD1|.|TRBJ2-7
CASSPDRGHEQYF
TGTGCCAGCAGCCCCGACAGGGGGCACGAGCAGTACTTC
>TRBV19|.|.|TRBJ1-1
CASSITARRGNTEAFF
TGTGCCAGTAGTATAACGGCCCGGAGGGGTAACACTGAAGCTTTCTTT
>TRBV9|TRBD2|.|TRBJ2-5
CASSAGLAGETQYF
TGTGCCAGCAGCGCCGGACTAGCGGGAGAGACCCAGTACTTC
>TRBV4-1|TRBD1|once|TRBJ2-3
CASSRGDRGNADTQYF
TGCGCCAGCAGCCGAGGGGACAGGGGCAACGCAGATACGCAGTATTTT
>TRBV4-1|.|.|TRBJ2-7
CASSQEWGSYEQYF
TGCGCCAGCAGCCAAGAGTGGGGCTCATACGAGCAGTACTTC
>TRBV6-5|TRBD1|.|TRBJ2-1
CASTWTGESNEQFF
TGTGCCAGCACCTGGACAGGGGAATCCAATGAGCAGTTCTTC
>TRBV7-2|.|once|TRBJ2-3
CASSLMAEWNF
TGTGCCAGCAGCTTAATGGCGGAGTGGAATTTT
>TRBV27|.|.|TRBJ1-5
CASSLASHQPQHF
TGTGCCAGCAGTTTAGCCAGCCATCAGCCCCAGCATTTT
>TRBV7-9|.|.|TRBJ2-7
CASSYPGQFSEQYF
TGTGCCAGCAGTTACCCTGGACAGTTCTCCGAGCAGTACTTC
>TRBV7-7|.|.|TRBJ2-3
CASSLGAARDTQYF
TGTGCTAGCAGCTTAGGGGCAGCACGAGATACGCAGTATTTT
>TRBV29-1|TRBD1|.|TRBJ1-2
CSVGRQGNLDGYTF
TGCAGCGTTGGACGACAGGGGAACTTGGATGGCTACACCTTC
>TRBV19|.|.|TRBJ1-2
CASRGRDNYGYTF
TGTGCCAGTAGGGGACGGGATAACTATGGCTACACCTTC
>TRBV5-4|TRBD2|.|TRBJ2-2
CASSSVELAANTGELFF
TGTGCCAGCAGCTCCGTTGAACTAGCGGCGAACACCGGGGAGCTGTTTTTT
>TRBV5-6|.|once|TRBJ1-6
CASSLDTGTHNSPLHF
TGTGCCAGCAGCTTGGACACCGGGACACATAATTCACCCCTCCACTTT
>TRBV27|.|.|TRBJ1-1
CASVSGYRTEAFF
TGTGCCAGCGTATCAGGGTATCGGACTGAAGCTTTCTTT
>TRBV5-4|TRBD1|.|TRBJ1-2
CASSTDRNYGYTF
TGTGCCAGCAGCACGGACAGGAACTATGGCTACACCTTC